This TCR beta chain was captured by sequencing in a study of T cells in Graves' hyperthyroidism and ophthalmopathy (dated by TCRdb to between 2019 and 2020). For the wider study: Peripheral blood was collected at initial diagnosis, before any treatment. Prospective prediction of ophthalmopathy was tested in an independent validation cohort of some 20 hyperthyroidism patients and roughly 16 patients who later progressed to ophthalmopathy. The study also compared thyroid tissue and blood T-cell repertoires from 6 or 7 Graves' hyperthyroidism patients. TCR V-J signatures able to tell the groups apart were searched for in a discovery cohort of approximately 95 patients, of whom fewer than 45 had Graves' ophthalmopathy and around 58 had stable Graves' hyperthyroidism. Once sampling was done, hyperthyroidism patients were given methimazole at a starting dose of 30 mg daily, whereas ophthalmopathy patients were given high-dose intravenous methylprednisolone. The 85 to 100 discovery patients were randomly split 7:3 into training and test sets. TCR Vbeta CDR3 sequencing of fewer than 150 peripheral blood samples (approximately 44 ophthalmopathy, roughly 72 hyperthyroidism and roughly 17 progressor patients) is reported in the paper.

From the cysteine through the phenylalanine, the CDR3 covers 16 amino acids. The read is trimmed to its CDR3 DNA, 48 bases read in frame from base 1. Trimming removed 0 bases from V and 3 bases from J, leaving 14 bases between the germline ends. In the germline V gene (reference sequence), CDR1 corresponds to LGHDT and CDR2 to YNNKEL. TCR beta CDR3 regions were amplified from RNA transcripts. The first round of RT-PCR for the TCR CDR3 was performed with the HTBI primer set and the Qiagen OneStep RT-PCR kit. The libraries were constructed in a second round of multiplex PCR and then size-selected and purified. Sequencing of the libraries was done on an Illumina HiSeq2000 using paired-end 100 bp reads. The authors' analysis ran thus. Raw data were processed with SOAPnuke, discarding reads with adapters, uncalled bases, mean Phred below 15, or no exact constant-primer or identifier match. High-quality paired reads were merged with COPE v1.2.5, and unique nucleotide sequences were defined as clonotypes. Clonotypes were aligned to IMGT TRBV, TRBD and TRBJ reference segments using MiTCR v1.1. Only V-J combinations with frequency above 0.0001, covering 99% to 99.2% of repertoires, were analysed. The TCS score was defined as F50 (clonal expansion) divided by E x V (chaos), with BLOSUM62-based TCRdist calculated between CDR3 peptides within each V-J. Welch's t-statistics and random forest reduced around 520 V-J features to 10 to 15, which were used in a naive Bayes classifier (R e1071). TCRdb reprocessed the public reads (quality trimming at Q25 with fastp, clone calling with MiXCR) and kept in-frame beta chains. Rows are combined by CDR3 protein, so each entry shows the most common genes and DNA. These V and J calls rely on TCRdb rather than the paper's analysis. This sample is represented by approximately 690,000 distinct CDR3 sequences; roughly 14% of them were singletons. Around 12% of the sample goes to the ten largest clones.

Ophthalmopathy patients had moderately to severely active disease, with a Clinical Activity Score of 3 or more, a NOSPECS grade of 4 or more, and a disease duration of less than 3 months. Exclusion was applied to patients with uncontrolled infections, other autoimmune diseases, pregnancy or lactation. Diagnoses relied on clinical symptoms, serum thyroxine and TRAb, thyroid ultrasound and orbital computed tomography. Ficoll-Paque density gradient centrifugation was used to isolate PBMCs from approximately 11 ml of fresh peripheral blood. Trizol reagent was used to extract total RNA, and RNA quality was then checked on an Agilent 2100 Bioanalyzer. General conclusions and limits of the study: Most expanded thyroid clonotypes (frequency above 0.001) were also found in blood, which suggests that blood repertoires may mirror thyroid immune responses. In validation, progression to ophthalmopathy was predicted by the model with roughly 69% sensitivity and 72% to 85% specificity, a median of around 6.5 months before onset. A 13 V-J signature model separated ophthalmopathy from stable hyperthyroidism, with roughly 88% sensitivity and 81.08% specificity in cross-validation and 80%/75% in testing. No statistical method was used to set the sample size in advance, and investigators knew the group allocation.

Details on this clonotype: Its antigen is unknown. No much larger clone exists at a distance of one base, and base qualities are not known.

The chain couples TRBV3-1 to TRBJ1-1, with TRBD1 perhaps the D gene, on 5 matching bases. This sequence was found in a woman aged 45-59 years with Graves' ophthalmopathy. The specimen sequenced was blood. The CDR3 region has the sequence CASSQDAVGGDTEAFF. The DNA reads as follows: TGTGCCAGCAGCCAAGATGCGGTGGGGGGGGACACTGAAGCTTTCTTT.